These T cell receptor beta chains were read from a single sample in a study of T cells in Graves' hyperthyroidism and ophthalmopathy. TCRdb re-called the multiplex PCR reads through MiXCR, storing one row per CDR3 protein. Of approximately 600,000 distinct CDR3 sequences detected, about a sixth appear once; the ten largest clones hold around 4%. Sequenced input: blood. The receptor source for this set is a woman in her thirties with Graves' hyperthyroidism. CDR3s include the opening cysteine and the closing phenylalanine or tryptophan. The order of the fields is J gene, D gene, clone size, V gene, CDR3 protein, CDR3 DNA. The D gene is left open where the match is weak. Clone size, where shown, is once, few, many, or a class for clones that have expanded.

J: TRBJ2-1
D: .
size: many
V: TRBV6-2/TRBV6-3
CDR3: CASSYETLSYNEQFF
DNA: TGTGCCAGCAGTTACGAGACACTATCCTACAATGAGCAGTTCTTC

J: TRBJ1-1
D: .
size: many
V: TRBV5-1
CDR3: CASSPRSTGFGVNTEAFF
DNA: TGCGCCAGCAGCCCGCGGTCTACAGGGTTTGGGGTTAACACTGAAGCTTTCTTT

J: TRBJ1-2
D: TRBD1
size: many
V: TRBV28
CDR3: CASSAGQGVYGYTF
DNA: TGTGCCAGCAGTGCGGGACAGGGGGTCTATGGCTACACCTTC

J: TRBJ2-5
D: .
size: few
V: TRBV6-2/TRBV6-3
CDR3: CASSYRLAQETQYF
DNA: TGTGCCAGCAGTTACCGGCTAGCTCAAGAGACCCAGTACTTC

J: TRBJ2-4
D: .
size: many
V: TRBV6-1
CDR3: CASSEASDVAKNIQYF
DNA: TGTGCCAGCAGTGAAGCGTCAGACGTAGCCAAAAACATTCAGTACTTC

J: TRBJ1-3
D: .
size: few
V: TRBV6-1
CDR3: CASSESGFGNTIYF
DNA: TGTGCCAGCAGTGAATCCGGGTTCGGAAACACCATATATTTT

J: TRBJ2-4
D: .
size: .
V: TRBV4-2
CDR3: CASSPPGSGQNIQYF
DNA: TGTGCCAGCAGCCCGCCGGGTAGCGGACAAAACATTCAGTACTTC

J: TRBJ2-3
D: .
size: .
V: TRBV7-9
CDR3: CASSPSGLADTQYF
DNA: TGTGCCAGCAGCCCCAGCGGACTGGCGGATACGCAGTATTTT

J: TRBJ1-2
D: TRBD1
size: many
V: TRBV2
CDR3: CASSTPGQGYGYTF
DNA: TGTGCCAGCAGTACCCCGGGACAGGGCTATGGCTACACCTTC

J: TRBJ1-5
D: .
size: few
V: TRBV5-8
CDR3: CASSLDRNNQPQHF
DNA: TGTGCCAGCAGCTTGGACAGGAACAATCAGCCCCAGCATTTT

J: TRBJ1-1
D: .
size: many
V: TRBV6-2/TRBV6-3
CDR3: CASTQGYTEAFF
DNA: TGTGCCAGCACCCAGGGCTACACTGAAGCTTTCTTT

J: TRBJ2-2
D: .
size: .
V: TRBV11-2
CDR3: CASSLAGSGVIGELFF
DNA: TGTGCCAGCAGCTTAGCCGGAAGTGGGGTAATCGGGGAGCTGTTTTTT

J: TRBJ2-3
D: .
size: many
V: TRBV30
CDR3: CAWGQGRTDTQYF
DNA: TGTGCCTGGGGCCAGGGACGCACAGATACGCAGTATTTT

J: TRBJ2-3
D: TRBD2
size: .
V: TRBV7-9
CDR3: CASSLVSSGSTDTQYF
DNA: TGTGCCAGCAGCTTAGTATCTAGCGGGAGCACAGATACGCAGTATTTT

J: TRBJ2-2
D: TRBD1
size: .
V: TRBV5-4
CDR3: CASSTTGTGVTGELFF
DNA: TGTGCCAGCAGCACTACCGGGACAGGGGTCACCGGGGAGCTGTTTTTT

J: TRBJ2-5
D: TRBD2
size: many
V: TRBV13
CDR3: CASSTWTRGETQYF
DNA: TGTGCCAGCAGCACCTGGACTAGGGGTGAGACCCAGTACTTC

J: TRBJ2-1
D: TRBD1
size: few
V: TRBV7-9
CDR3: CASSLTGGKVSNEQFF
DNA: TGTGCCAGCAGCTTGACAGGGGGCAAGGTTAGCAATGAGCAGTTCTTC

J: TRBJ1-2
D: TRBD1
size: .
V: TRBV5-1
CDR3: CASSWGQDYGYTF
DNA: TGCGCCAGCAGCTGGGGACAGGACTATGGCTACACCTTC

J: TRBJ2-7
D: TRBD2
size: many
V: TRBV7-2
CDR3: CASSKRDGPYEQYF
DNA: TGTGCCAGCAGCAAGCGGGACGGCCCCTACGAGCAGTACTTC

J: TRBJ2-7
D: .
size: many
V: TRBV5-1
CDR3: CASSLWTYPSYEQYF
DNA: TGCGCCAGCAGCTTGTGGACATACCCGTCCTACGAGCAGTACTTC

J: TRBJ2-7
D: .
size: .
V: TRBV7-2
CDR3: CASSLEPWGEQYF
DNA: TGTGCCAGCAGCTTAGAGCCCTGGGGAGAGCAGTACTTC

J: TRBJ1-2
D: .
size: .
V: TRBV4-2
CDR3: CASSQGVGINYGYTF
DNA: TGTGCCAGCAGCCAAGGAGTCGGGATCAACTATGGCTACACCTTC

J: TRBJ2-7
D: .
size: .
V: TRBV29-1
CDR3: CSVGREDDEQYF
DNA: TGCAGCGTTGGCCGGGAAGACGACGAGCAGTACTTC

J: TRBJ1-6
D: .
size: .
V: TRBV14
CDR3: CASSQVGHSPLHF
DNA: TGTGCCAGCAGCCAAGTCGGTCATTCACCCCTCCACTTT

J: TRBJ2-3
D: TRBD2
size: many
V: TRBV27
CDR3: CASSLRLAGGNTQYF
DNA: TGTGCCAGCAGTCTTAGACTAGCGGGAGGGAATACGCAGTATTTT

J: TRBJ2-1
D: TRBD1
size: few
V: TRBV27
CDR3: CASSSNRQGRGEQFF
DNA: TGTGCCAGCAGTTCCAACCGACAGGGGAGAGGTGAGCAGTTCTTC

J: TRBJ2-3
D: .
size: .
V: TRBV30
CDR3: CAWRGGGYTDTQYF
DNA: TGTGCCTGGAGGGGCGGCGGGTATACTGATACGCAGTATTTT

J: TRBJ2-1
D: TRBD2
size: .
V: TRBV28
CDR3: CASSHGTSGIRGYNEQFF
DNA: TGTGCCAGCAGTCATGGGACTAGCGGGATTAGGGGCTACAATGAGCAGTTCTTC

J: TRBJ2-1
D: TRBD1
size: few
V: TRBV6-2/TRBV6-3
CDR3: CASSPTGGRYNEQFF
DNA: TGTGCCAGCAGTCCAACAGGGGGACGATACAATGAGCAGTTCTTC

J: TRBJ2-1
D: TRBD2
size: few
V: TRBV5-8
CDR3: CASSSRRRREGNEQFF
DNA: TGTGCCAGCAGCTCCCGTAGGAGGCGGGAGGGCAATGAGCAGTTCTTC

J: TRBJ1-1
D: .
size: .
V: TRBV7-9
CDR3: CASSPSAPTDTEAFF
DNA: TGTGCCAGCAGCCCTTCAGCCCCCACTGACACTGAAGCTTTCTTT

J: TRBJ2-2
D: TRBD1
size: few
V: TRBV5-6
CDR3: CASSLGGQGKKTGELFF
DNA: TGTGCCAGCAGCTTGGGGGGACAGGGAAAGAAAACCGGGGAGCTGTTTTTT

J: TRBJ2-1
D: .
size: many
V: TRBV28
CDR3: CASIRGISGNEQFF
DNA: TGTGCCAGCATTAGAGGAATCAGTGGCAATGAGCAGTTCTTC

J: TRBJ1-2
D: TRBD1
size: many
V: TRBV18
CDR3: CASSPGQGGYGYTF
DNA: TGTGCCAGCTCACCGGGACAGGGGGGGTATGGCTACACCTTC

J: TRBJ2-5
D: .
size: once
V: TRBV7-9
CDR3: CASSLLGAEQETQYF
DNA: TGTGCCAGCAGCTTATTGGGGGCGGAACAAGAGACCCAGTACTTC

J: TRBJ2-3
D: .
size: few
V: TRBV29-1
CDR3: CSAGPTDTQYF
DNA: TGCAGCGCAGGACCCACAGATACGCAGTATTTT

J: TRBJ2-7
D: TRBD1
size: many
V: TRBV28
CDR3: CASSPPRYRGRAYEQYF
DNA: TGTGCCAGCAGTCCCCCACGATACAGGGGGCGCGCCTACGAGCAGTACTTC

J: TRBJ2-1
D: .
size: many
V: TRBV12-3/TRBV12-4
CDR3: CASSLGYGQGGNEQFF
DNA: TGTGCCAGCAGTTTGGGATATGGGCAGGGGGGGAATGAGCAGTTCTTC

J: TRBJ2-7
D: .
size: .
V: TRBV11-3
CDR3: CASSALGAPTYEQYF
DNA: TGTGCCAGCAGCGCCCTGGGGGCGCCTACCTACGAGCAGTACTTC

J: TRBJ1-6
D: TRBD1
size: few
V: TRBV10-3
CDR3: CAISGQGQDSPLHF
DNA: TGTGCCATCAGTGGACAGGGTCAGGATTCACCCCTCCACTTT

J: TRBJ2-1
D: .
size: many
V: TRBV27
CDR3: CASSSADSSYNEQFF
DNA: TGTGCCAGCAGTTCTGCGGATAGCTCCTACAATGAGCAGTTCTTC

J: TRBJ2-1
D: TRBD1
size: many
V: TRBV28
CDR3: CASSRMDRANEQFF
DNA: TGTGCCAGCAGCCGAATGGACAGGGCCAATGAGCAGTTCTTC

J: TRBJ2-7
D: TRBD2
size: many
V: TRBV6-5
CDR3: CASSFPPSPSGATYEQYF
DNA: TGTGCCAGCAGTTTTCCCCCATCCCCTAGCGGGGCTACCTACGAGCAGTACTTC

J: TRBJ2-5
D: .
size: .
V: TRBV5-6
CDR3: CASSLARVGDETQYF
DNA: TGTGCCAGCAGCTTGGCCCGGGTAGGGGACGAGACCCAGTACTTC

J: TRBJ2-5
D: TRBD2
size: many
V: TRBV6-1
CDR3: CASSERTSGAETQYF
DNA: TGTGCCAGCAGTGAGCGGACTAGCGGGGCTGAGACCCAGTACTTC

J: TRBJ2-7
D: .
size: many
V: TRBV18
CDR3: CASSPGLTNYEQYF
DNA: TGTGCCAGCTCACCGGGACTTACCAATTACGAGCAGTACTTC

J: TRBJ2-1
D: .
size: many
V: TRBV27
CDR3: CASSSRGGGQLFGEQFF
DNA: TGTGCCAGCAGTTCGAGGGGAGGGGGGCAGTTGTTTGGTGAGCAGTTCTTC

J: TRBJ2-1
D: .
size: once
V: TRBV30
CDR3: CAWSGVAGLSYEQFF
DNA: TGTGCCTGGAGTGGGGTGGCGGGGCTTTCTTACGAGCAGTTCTTC

J: TRBJ1-4
D: TRBD1
size: .
V: TRBV7-2
CDR3: CASSRGGTGPEKLFF
DNA: TGTGCCAGCAGTCGAGGGGGGACAGGACCCGAAAAACTGTTTTTT

J: TRBJ1-6
D: .
size: many
V: TRBV7-2
CDR3: CASRGANSPLHF
DNA: TGTGCCAGCAGAGGAGCTAATTCACCCCTCCACTTT

J: TRBJ2-7
D: .
size: many
V: TRBV7-9
CDR3: CASSLDPYEQYF
DNA: TGTGCCAGCAGCTTGGATCCCTACGAGCAGTACTTC

J: TRBJ2-3
D: TRBD2
size: few
V: TRBV7-2
CDR3: CASSLVLGLETDTQYF
DNA: TGTGCCAGCAGCTTAGTGTTGGGACTAGAAACAGATACGCAGTATTTT

J: TRBJ1-2
D: .
size: many
V: TRBV28
CDR3: CASRPKGYSYGYTF
DNA: TGTGCCAGCAGGCCCAAGGGATATAGCTATGGCTACACCTTC

J: TRBJ2-2
D: TRBD2
size: .
V: TRBV2
CDR3: CASSEGTSGRADTGELFF
DNA: TGTGCCAGCAGTGAGGGGACTAGCGGGAGGGCCGACACCGGGGAGCTGTTTTTT